This TCR beta chain was found in a study of T cells in Graves' hyperthyroidism and ophthalmopathy. Patients with uncontrolled infections, other autoimmune diseases, pregnancy or lactation were excluded. The CDR3 extends over 15 amino acids. Germline V gene sequence: CDR1 SGHAT, CDR2 FQNNGV. Trimming removed 4 bases at V and 7 bases at J, with 16 bases between. The source material, RNA transcripts, was used to amplify TCR beta CDR3 regions. The HTBI primer set drove a first-round RT-PCR of the TCR CDR3. From the multiplex PCR reads, TCRdb called clonotypes with MiXCR, one entry per CDR3 protein. Of over 350,000 distinct CDR3 sequences listed, around an eighth were seen once; the top ten hold 25% to 30%.

V gene TRBV11-2 combines with J gene TRBJ2-2, with D tentatively TRBD2 (5 bases). This clonotype originated in a man in his fifties with Graves' ophthalmopathy. The sequenced sample was blood. In nucleotides, the CDR3 is TGTGCCAGCAGCTCAGGAGACGGGAACGTCGGGGAGCTGTTTTTT. This codes for CASSSGDGNVGELFF.